This T cell receptor beta chain was observed in a study of response to subunit inactivated influenza vaccine. Study-wide results and caveats: T cells newly recruited by each seasonal influenza vaccination are few, the authors suggested.

This clonotype was counted a few times. Its antigen is undetermined. J lost 0 bases, V lost 7 bases, and 2 bases had no gene match. This CDR3 region has 14 residues. Germline values: CDR1 SQVTM, CDR2 ANQGSEA. TCRdb called the RT-PCR reads again in MiXCR, with one record for every CDR3 protein. Of fewer than 800,000 distinct CDR3 sequences in the sample, approximately 14% were seen once. Sequenced material: PBMCs from blood, taken 12 days after vaccination. The V gene is TRBV29-1, the J gene TRBJ2-5, with 13 bases that match TRBD2. The clonotype was recovered from a man between 50 and 59 years old who received an inactivated influenza vaccine. CDR3 sequence reads: CSAGTSGNQETQYF. The CDR3 bases are TGCAGCGCCGGGACTAGCGGGAACCAAGAGACCCAGTACTTC. Looking up the rest from reference TRBV29-1 and TRBJ2-5 gives the full variable domain: SAVISQKPSRDICQRGTSLTIQCQVDSQVTMMFWYRQQPGQSLTLIATANQGSEATYESGFVIDKFPISRPNLTFSTLTVSNMSPEDSSIYLCSAGTSGNQETQYFGPGTRLLVL.